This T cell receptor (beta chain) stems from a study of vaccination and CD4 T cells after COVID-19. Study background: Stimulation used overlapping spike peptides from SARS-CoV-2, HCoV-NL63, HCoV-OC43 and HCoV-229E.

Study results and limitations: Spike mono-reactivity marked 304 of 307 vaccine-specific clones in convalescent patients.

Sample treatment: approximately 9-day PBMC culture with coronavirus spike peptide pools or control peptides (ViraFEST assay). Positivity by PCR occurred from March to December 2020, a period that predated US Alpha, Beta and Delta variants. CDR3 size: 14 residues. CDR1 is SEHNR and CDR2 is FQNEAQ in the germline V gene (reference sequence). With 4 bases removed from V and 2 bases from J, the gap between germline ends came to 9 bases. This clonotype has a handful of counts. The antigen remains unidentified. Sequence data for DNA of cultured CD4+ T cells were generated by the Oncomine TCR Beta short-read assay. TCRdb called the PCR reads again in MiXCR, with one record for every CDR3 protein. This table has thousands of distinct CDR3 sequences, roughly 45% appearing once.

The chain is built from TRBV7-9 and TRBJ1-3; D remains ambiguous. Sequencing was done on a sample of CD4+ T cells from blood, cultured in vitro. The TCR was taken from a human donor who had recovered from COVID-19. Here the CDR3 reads CASSYGGPGNTIYF. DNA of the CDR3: TGTGCCAGCAGCTACGGAGGCCCTGGAAACACCATATATTTT.